The 8 T cell receptor beta chains reported below all come from one sample, sequenced in a study of T cell changes during pregnancy in multiple sclerosis. Clones were read by immunoSEQ multiplex PCR, and TCRdb kept only the in-frame ones, dropping some. The sample yields some 23,000 clones, about 89% seen once. The material was CD8+ T cells from peripheral blood mononuclear cells, obtained in the first trimester of pregnancy. These receptors originate from a female donor in good health, enrolled as a control in a pregnancy study.

The table lists this clone with a count of one. The chain has TRBV7-6 and TRBJ2-1, with 11 bases identical to TRBD1. Looked up from germline, CDR1 is SGHVS and CDR2 is FNYEAQ. The CDR3 loop spans 14 amino acids. V shed 5 bases, J shed 7 bases, and the junction held 4 bases outside the gene matches. CDR3 sequence reads: CASSTRDRGNEQFF. The CDR3 DNA sequence: TGTGCCAGCAGCACACGGGACAGGGGGAATGAGCAGTTCTTC.

J is TRBJ1-2 and V is TRBV12-5, with TRBD1 matching 8 bases. The CDR3 runs to 14 residues. The V and J ends lost 1 base and 4 bases, in that order; junction bases with no gene match: 2. The germline V gene has CDR1 LGHNT and CDR2 FRNRAP. Here the CDR3 reads CASGLDRGAYGYTF. The CDR3 DNA is TGTGCTAGTGGTTTGGACAGGGGGGCCTATGGCTACACCTTC.

This chain uses TRBV9 with TRBJ2-7, with D perhaps matching TRBD2 (5 bases). Trimming took 0 bases from V and 6 from J, leaving 10 bases between them. The CDR3 length is 13 residues. Per germline, CDR1 SGDLS and CDR2 YYNGEE. CDR3: CASSVDLAGEQYF. The CDR3 coding sequence is TGTGCCAGCAGCGTAGATCTAGCTGGCGAGCAGTACTTC.

The table lists this clone with a count of one. The chain has TRBV11-2 and TRBJ2-3; a possible D gene is TRBD1 (5 bases). Trimming took off 4 bases at V and 6 bases at J, with 5 bases between the two ends. Per the germline V gene, CDR1 is SGHAT and CDR2 is FQNNGV. This CDR3 contains 11 residues. The CDR3 region has the DNA TGTGCCAGCAGCTACAGGGATACGCAGTATTTT. This codes for CASSYRDTQYF. Complete variable domain (other parts from reference TRBV11-2 and TRBJ2-3): EAGVAQSPRYKIIEKRQSVAFWCNPISGHATLYWYQQILGQGPKLLIQFQNNGVVDDSQLPKDRFSAERLKGVDSTLKIQPAKLEDSAVYLCASSYRDTQYFGPGTRLTVL.

The chain links TRBV7-9 to TRBJ2-5, with TRBD1 matching 7 bases. Germline CDR1 is SEHNR and CDR2 is FQNEAQ (reference sequence). J was trimmed by 0 bases and V by 5 bases; bases with no gene match: 9. The CDR3 totals 16 residues. As DNA, the CDR3 is TGTGCCAGCAGCCATACTTCGACAGGGTACCAAGAGACCCAGTACTTC. Its protein product is CASSHTSTGYQETQYF.

This clone was detected once. The chain carries TRBV7-8 and TRBJ2-5; 7 nucleotides line up with TRBD1. After removal of 5 bases from V and 0 bases from J, the junction contained 6 bases not matched to a gene. CDR1 SGHVS and CDR2 FQNEAQ come from the germline V gene. The CDR3 totals 15 residues. CDR3 region: CASSNRQGHQETQYF. CDR3 DNA: TGTGCCAGCAGCAACCGACAGGGCCACCAAGAGACCCAGTACTTC.

This chain joins TRBV29-1 and TRBJ2-3, with a tentative D call TRBD2 (6 bases). Trimming removed 5 bases at V and 4 bases at J, with 19 bases between. The germline V gene has CDR1 SQVTM and CDR2 ANQGSEA. This CDR3 is 15 amino acids long. The CDR3 sequence: CSVRGDSLGADTQYF. In DNA, the CDR3 is TGCAGCGTTAGAGGGGACTCACTAGGGGCAGATACGCAGTATTTT.

The chain employs TRBV7-9 and TRBJ1-3; the match to TRBD1 covers 10 bases. CDR1 SEHNR and CDR2 FQNEAQ come from the germline V gene (reference sequence). The CDR3 length is 16 residues. V was pared by 4 bases and J by 1 base, with 4 bases of the junction left unmatched. DNA for the CDR3: TGTGCCAGCAGCTCGACAGGGGGCGAATCTGGAAACACCATATATTTT. The encoded protein is CASSSTGGESGNTIYF.